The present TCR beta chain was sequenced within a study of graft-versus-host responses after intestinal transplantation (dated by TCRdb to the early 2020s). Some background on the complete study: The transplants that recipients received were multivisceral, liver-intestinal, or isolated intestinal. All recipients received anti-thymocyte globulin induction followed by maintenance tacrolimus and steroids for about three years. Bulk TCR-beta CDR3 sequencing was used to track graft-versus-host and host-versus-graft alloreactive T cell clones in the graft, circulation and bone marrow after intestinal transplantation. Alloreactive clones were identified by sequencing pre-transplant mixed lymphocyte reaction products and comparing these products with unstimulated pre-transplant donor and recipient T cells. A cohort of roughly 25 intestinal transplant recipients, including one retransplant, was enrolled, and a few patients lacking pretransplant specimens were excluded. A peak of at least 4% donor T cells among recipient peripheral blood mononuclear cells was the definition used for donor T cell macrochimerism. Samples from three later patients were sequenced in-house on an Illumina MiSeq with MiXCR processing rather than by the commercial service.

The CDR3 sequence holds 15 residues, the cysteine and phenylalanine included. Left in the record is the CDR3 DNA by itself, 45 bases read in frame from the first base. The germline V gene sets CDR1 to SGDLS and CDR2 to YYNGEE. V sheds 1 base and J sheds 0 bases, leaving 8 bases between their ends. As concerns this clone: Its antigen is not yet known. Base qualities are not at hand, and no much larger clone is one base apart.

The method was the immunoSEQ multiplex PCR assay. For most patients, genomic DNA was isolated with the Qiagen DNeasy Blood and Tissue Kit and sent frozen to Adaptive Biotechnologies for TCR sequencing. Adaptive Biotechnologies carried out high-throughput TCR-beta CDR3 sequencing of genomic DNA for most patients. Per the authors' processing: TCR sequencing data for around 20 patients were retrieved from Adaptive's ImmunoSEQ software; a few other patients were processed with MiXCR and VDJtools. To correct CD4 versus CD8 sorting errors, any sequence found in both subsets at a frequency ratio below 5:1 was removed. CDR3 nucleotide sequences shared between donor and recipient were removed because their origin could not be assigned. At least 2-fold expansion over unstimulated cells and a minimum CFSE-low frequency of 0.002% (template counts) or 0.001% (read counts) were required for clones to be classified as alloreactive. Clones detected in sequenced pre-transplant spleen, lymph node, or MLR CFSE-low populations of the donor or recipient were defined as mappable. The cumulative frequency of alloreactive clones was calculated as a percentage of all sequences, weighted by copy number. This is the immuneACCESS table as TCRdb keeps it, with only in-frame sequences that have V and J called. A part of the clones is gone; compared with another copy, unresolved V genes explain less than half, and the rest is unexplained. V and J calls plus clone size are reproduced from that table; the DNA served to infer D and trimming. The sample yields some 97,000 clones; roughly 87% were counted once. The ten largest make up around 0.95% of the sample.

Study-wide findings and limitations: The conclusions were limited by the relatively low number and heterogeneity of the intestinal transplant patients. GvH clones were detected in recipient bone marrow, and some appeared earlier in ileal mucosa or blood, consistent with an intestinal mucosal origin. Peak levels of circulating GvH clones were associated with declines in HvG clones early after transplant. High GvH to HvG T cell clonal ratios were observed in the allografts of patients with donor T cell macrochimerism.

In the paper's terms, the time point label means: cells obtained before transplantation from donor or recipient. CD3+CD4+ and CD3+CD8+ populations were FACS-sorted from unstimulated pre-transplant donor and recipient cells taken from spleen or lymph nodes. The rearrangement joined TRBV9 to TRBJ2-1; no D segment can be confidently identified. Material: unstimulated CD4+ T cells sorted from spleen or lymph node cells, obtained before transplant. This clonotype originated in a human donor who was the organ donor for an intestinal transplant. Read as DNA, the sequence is TGTGCCAGCAGCGTATACCCTAGCTCCTACAATGAGCAGTTCTTC. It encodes CASSVYPSSYNEQFF.